The entry that follows covers one TCR beta chain sequence. TCRdb's copy holds only in-frame clones and misses some; the assay was immunoSEQ multiplex PCR. Of more than 90,000 clones in the sample, more than 75% are singletons; the top ten hold around 8%. The sample comes from a study of blood T cell repertoires in COVID-19. Sequencing input: peripheral blood. The TCR originated in a man aged 65 to 85 with acute or convalescent COVID-19.

CDR3 amino acids: CASRYRDRRNSPLHF. In DNA, the CDR3 is TGTGCCAGCAGATACCGGGACAGGCGGAATTCACCCCTCCACTTT. This chain links TRBV6-5 with TRBJ1-6; 8 bases map to TRBD1. CDR1 and CDR2 (germline): MNHEY, SVGAGI. Losses at the gene ends were 6 bases for V and 7 bases for J; bases not matched to a gene: 8. This CDR3 region has 15 residues.